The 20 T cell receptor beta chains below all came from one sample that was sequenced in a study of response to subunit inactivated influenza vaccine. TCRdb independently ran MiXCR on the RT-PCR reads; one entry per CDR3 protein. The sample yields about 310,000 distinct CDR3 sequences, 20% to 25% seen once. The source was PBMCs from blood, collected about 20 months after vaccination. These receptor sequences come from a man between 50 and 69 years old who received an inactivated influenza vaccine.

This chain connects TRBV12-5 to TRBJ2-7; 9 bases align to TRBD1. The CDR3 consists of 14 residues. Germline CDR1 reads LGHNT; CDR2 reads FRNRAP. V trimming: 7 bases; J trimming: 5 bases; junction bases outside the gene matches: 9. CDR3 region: CASASRDRVDEQYF. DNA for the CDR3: TGTGCTAGTGCCTCCCGGGACAGGGTGGACGAGCAGTACTTC.

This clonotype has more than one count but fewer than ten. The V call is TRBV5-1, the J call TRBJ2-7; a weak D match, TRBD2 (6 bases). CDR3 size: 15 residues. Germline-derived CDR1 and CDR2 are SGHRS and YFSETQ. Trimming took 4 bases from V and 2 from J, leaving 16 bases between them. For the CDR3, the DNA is TGCGCCAGCAGCGCCTCCACGGGAGCCCCCTACGAGCAGTACTTC. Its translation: CASSASTGAPYEQYF.

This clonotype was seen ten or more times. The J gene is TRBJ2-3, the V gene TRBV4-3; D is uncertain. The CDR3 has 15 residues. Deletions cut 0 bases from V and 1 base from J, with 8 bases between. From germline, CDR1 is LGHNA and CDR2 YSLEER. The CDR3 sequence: CASSQDSQGTDTQYF. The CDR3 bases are TGCGCCAGCAGCCAAGATTCGCAGGGCACAGATACGCAGTATTTT.

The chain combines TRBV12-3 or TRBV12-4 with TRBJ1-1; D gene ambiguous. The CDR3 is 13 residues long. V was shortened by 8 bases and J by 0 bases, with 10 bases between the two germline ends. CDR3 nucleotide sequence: TGTGCCAGCCTCGACACCATGAACACTGAAGCTTTCTTT. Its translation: CASLDTMNTEAFF.

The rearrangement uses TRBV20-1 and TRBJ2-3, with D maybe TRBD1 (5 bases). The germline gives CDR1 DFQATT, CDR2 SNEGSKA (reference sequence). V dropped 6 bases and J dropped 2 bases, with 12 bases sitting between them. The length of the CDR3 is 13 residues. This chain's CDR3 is CSADTKSTDTQYF. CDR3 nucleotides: TGCAGTGCGGACACAAAATCCACAGATACGCAGTATTTT.

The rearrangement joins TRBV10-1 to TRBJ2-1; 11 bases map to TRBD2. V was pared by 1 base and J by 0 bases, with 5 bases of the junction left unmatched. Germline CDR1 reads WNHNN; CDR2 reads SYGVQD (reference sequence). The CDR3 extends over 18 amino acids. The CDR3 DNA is TGCGCCAGCAGTGAGTGGCTAGCGGGGGGCCGCTCCTACAATGAGCAGTTCTTC. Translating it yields CASSEWLAGGRSYNEQFF.

CDR3: CATSTRDTGSYNEQFF. The CDR3 DNA sequence: TGTGCCACCAGCACCCGGGACACCGGCTCCTACAATGAGCAGTTCTTC. The rearrangement joins TRBV15 to TRBJ2-1; D is perhaps TRBD1 (6 bases). The ends were cut back, 4 bases at V and 0 bases at J, with 13 bases in the middle. The V gene's germline CDR1 is LNHNV and CDR2 YYDKDF (reference sequence). The CDR3 is made up of 16 amino acids.

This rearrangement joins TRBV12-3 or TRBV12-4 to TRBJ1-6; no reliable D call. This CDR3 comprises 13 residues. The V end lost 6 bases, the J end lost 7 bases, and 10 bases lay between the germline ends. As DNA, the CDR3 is TGTGCCAGCAGCGGGCGAAGCAATTCACCCCTCCACTTT. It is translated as CASSGRSNSPLHF.

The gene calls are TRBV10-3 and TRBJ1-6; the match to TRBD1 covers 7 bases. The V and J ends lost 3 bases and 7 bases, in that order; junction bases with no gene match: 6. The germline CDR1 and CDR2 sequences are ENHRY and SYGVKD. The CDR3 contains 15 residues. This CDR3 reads CAISEGRDRNSPLHF. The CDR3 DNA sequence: TGTGCCATCAGTGAAGGCCGGGACAGAAATTCACCCCTCCACTTT.

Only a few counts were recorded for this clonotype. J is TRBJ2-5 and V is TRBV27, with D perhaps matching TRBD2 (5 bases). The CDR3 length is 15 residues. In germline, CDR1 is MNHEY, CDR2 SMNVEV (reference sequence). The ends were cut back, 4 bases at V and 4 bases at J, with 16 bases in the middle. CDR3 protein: CASSSRVRAGETQYF. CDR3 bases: TGTGCCAGCAGTTCCCGCGTGAGGGCAGGAGAGACCCAGTACTTC.

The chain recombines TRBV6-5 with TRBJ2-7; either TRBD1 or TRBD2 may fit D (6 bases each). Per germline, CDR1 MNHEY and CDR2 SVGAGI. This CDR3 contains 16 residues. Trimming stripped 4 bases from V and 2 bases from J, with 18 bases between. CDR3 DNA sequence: TGTGCCAGCAGTTCCCGCGGTTCGGGGGCCACCTACGAGCAGTACTTC. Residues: CASSSRGSGATYEQYF.

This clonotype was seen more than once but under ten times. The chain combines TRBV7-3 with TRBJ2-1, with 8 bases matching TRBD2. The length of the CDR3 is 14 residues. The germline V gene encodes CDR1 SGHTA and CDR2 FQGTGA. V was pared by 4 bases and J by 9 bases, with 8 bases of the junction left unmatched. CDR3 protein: CASSSGLGRGEQFF. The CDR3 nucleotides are TGTGCCAGCAGCTCGGGACTAGGAAGGGGTGAGCAGTTCTTC.

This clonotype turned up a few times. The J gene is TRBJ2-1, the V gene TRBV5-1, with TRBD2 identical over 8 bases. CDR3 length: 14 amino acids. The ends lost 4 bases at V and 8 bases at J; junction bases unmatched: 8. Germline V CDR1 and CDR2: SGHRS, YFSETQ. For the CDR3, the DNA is TGCGCCAGCAGCCGGGGGGGCCCCCCAGATGAGCAGTTCTTC. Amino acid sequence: CASSRGGPPDEQFF.

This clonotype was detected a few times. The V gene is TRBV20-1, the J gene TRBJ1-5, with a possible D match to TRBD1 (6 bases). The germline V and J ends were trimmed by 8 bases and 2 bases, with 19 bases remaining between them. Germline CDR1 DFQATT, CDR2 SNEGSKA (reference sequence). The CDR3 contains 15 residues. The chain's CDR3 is CSTTPQGKGNQPQHF. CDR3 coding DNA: TGCAGTACTACCCCCCAGGGGAAGGGCAATCAGCCCCAGCATTTT.

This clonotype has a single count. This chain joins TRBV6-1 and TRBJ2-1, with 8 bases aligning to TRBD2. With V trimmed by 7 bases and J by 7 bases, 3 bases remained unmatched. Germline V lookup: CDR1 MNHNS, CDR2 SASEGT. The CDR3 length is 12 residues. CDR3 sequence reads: CASTRGGNEQFF. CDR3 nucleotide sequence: TGTGCCAGCACGCGCGGGGGGAATGAGCAGTTCTTC.

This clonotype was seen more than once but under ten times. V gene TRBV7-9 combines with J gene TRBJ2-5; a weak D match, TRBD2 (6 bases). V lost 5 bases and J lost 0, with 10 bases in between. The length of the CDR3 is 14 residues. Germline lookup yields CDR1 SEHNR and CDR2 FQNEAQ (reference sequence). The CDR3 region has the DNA TGTGCCAGCAGCGTAGGGAGGTACCAAGAGACCCAGTACTTC. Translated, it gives CASSVGRYQETQYF. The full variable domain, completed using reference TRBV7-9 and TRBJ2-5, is DTGVSQNPRHKITKRGQNVTFRCDPISEHNRLYWYRQTLGQGPEFLTYFQNEAQLEKSRLLSDRFSAERPKGSFSTLEIQRTEQGDSAMYLCASSVGRYQETQYFGPGTRLLVL.

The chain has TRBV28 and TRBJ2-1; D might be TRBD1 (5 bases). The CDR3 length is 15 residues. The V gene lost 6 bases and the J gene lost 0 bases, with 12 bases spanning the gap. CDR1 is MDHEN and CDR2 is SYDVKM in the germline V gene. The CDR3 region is CASRKTGSSYNEQFF. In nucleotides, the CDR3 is TGTGCCAGCAGAAAAACAGGTAGCTCCTACAATGAGCAGTTCTTC.

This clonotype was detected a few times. As DNA, the CDR3 is TGTGCCAGCAATCGGGACAGCTCTAACTATGGCTACACCTTC. Residues: CASNRDSSNYGYTF. The rearrangement joins TRBV6-1 to TRBJ1-2; 7 bases are a match to TRBD1. The CDR3 runs to 14 residues. J was trimmed by 0 bases and V by 7 bases; bases with no gene match: 5. Germline values: CDR1 MNHNS, CDR2 SASEGT.

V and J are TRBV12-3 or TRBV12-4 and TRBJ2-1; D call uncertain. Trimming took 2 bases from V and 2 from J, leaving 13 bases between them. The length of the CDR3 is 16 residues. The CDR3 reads CASSLPGQGPYNEQFF. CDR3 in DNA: TGTGCCAGCAGTTTACCTGGCCAAGGCCCCTACAATGAGCAGTTCTTC.

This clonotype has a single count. The CDR3: CASSYSDRGLVTYGYTF. CDR3 nucleotide sequence: TGTGCCAGCAGTTACTCGGACAGGGGGCTTGTCACGTATGGCTACACCTTC. The V and J genes are TRBV6-5 and TRBJ1-2; 11 positions match TRBD1. The CDR3 spans 17 residues. The ends lost 0 bases at V and 5 bases at J; junction bases unmatched: 8. The germline V gene has CDR1 MNHEY and CDR2 SVGAGI.